This TCR beta chain was recorded in a study of blood T cells in healthy people across ages. The V gene's germline CDR1 is KGHDR and CDR2 SFDVKD. The V gene lost 3 bases and the J gene lost 1 base, with 14 bases spanning the gap. This CDR3 is 17 amino acids long. This clonotype was recorded a few times. The second PCR ran about 6 to 12 cycles with a sample-barcoded 5' primer and J-beta primers. One entry per CDR3 protein results from TCRdb running MiXCR on the 5' RACE reads. Found here are hundreds of thousands of distinct CDR3 sequences, 25% to 35% of them singletons; the top ten hold 15% to 18%. The sample consisted of blood. The clonotype originates from a woman over 75 in good health. V gene TRBV24-1 combines with J gene TRBJ2-2; possibly TRBD1 or TRBD2 for D (6 bases each). This CDR3 is CATSDPGAPWNTGELFF. In nucleotides, the CDR3 is TGTGCCACCAGTGATCCGGGGGCACCATGGAACACCGGGGAGCTGTTTTTT.